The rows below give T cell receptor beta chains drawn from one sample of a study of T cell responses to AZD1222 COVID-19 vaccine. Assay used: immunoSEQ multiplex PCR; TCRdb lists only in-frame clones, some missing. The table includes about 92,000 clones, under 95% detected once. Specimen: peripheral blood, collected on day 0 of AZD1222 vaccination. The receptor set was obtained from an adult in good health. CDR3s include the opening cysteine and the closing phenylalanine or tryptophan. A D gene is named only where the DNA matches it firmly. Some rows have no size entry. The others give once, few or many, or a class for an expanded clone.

cdr3_aa: CASSVVAGTAFF
cdr3_nt: TGTGCCAGCAGCGTGGTGGCAGGGACAGCTTTCTTT
cdr3_length: 12
v_call: TRBV9
clone_size: NA
j_call: TRBJ1-1
d_call: NA

cdr3_aa: CASSELGAPLGEQYF
cdr3_nt: TGCGCCAGCAGTGAGTTAGGGGCGCCGCTCGGCGAGCAGTACTTC
cdr3_length: 15
v_call: TRBV10-2
clone_size: NA
j_call: TRBJ2-7
d_call: NA

cdr3_aa: CATSRVAAAYEQYF
cdr3_nt: TGTGCCACCAGCAGAGTGGCAGCCGCCTACGAGCAGTACTTC
cdr3_length: 14
v_call: TRBV15
clone_size: NA
j_call: TRBJ2-7
d_call: NA

cdr3_aa: CASRLGTASSSPLHF
cdr3_nt: TGTGCCAGCAGGCTCGGGACAGCCAGCAGTTCACCCCTCCACTTT
cdr3_length: 15
v_call: TRBV27
clone_size: NA
j_call: TRBJ1-6
d_call: TRBD1

cdr3_aa: CASSFPPGQGMRGYTF
cdr3_nt: TGTGCCAGCAGCTTTCCCCCTGGACAGGGGATGAGAGGCTACACCTTC
cdr3_length: 16
v_call: TRBV7-2
clone_size: NA
j_call: TRBJ1-2
d_call: TRBD1

cdr3_aa: CASSHPGTGNYGYTF
cdr3_nt: TGCGCCAGCAGCCATCCGGGGACTGGGAACTATGGCTACACCTTC
cdr3_length: 15
v_call: TRBV4-1
clone_size: NA
j_call: TRBJ1-2
d_call: NA

cdr3_aa: CASNTGGQYQPQHF
cdr3_nt: TGTGCCAGCAACACAGGGGGGCAATATCAGCCCCAGCATTTT
cdr3_length: 14
v_call: TRBV6-6
clone_size: NA
j_call: TRBJ1-5
d_call: TRBD1

cdr3_aa: CASSSPGTEAFF
cdr3_nt: TGTGCCAGCAGTTCGCCGGGAACTGAAGCTTTCTTT
cdr3_length: 12
v_call: TRBV28
clone_size: NA
j_call: TRBJ1-1
d_call: NA

cdr3_aa: CASSVAGQGGAEAFF
cdr3_nt: TGTGCCAGCAGCGTAGCTGGACAGGGGGGAGCCGAAGCTTTCTTT
cdr3_length: 15
v_call: TRBV9
clone_size: few
j_call: TRBJ1-1
d_call: TRBD1

cdr3_aa: CASSLALVAGTEAFF
cdr3_nt: TGTGCCAGCAGCTTAGCGCTAGTAGCAGGGACTGAAGCTTTCTTT
cdr3_length: 15
v_call: TRBV7-2
clone_size: NA
j_call: TRBJ1-1
d_call: NA

cdr3_aa: CASTQGRGYTF
cdr3_nt: TGTGCCAGCACTCAAGGAAGAGGCTACACCTTC
cdr3_length: 11
v_call: TRBV12-3/TRBV12-4
clone_size: NA
j_call: TRBJ1-2
d_call: NA

cdr3_aa: CASSPAKQSTLFNQPQHF
cdr3_nt: TGTGCCAGCAGTCCTGCTAAACAGTCCACACTTTTCAATCAGCCCCAGCATTTT
cdr3_length: 18
v_call: TRBV6-6
clone_size: NA
j_call: TRBJ1-5
d_call: NA

cdr3_aa: CASSPTGTSKAETQYF
cdr3_nt: TGTGCCAGCTCACCGACCGGGACTTCCAAGGCGGAGACCCAGTACTTC
cdr3_length: 16
v_call: TRBV18
clone_size: once
j_call: TRBJ2-5
d_call: NA

cdr3_aa: CASSENRGGNEQFF
cdr3_nt: TGTGCCAGCAGTGAAAACAGGGGTGGCAATGAGCAGTTCTTC
cdr3_length: 14
v_call: TRBV2
clone_size: NA
j_call: TRBJ2-1
d_call: TRBD1

cdr3_aa: CASSRNPQGLGYGYTF
cdr3_nt: TGTGCCAGCAGCCGGAACCCTCAGGGGTTGGGCTATGGCTACACCTTC
cdr3_length: 16
v_call: TRBV3-1/TRBV3-2
clone_size: NA
j_call: TRBJ1-2
d_call: NA

cdr3_aa: CASTLGGSGPGELFF
cdr3_nt: TGTGCCAGCACTTTGGGGGGCTCGGGACCCGGGGAGCTGTTTTTT
cdr3_length: 15
v_call: TRBV6-5
clone_size: NA
j_call: TRBJ2-2
d_call: NA

cdr3_aa: CASSLAGGLSTDTQYF
cdr3_nt: TGTGCCAGTTCTCTAGCGGGGGGCCTTAGCACAGATACGCAGTATTTT
cdr3_length: 16
v_call: TRBV19
clone_size: NA
j_call: TRBJ2-3
d_call: TRBD2

cdr3_aa: CATSDNRANQPQHF
cdr3_nt: TGTGCCACCAGTGATAACAGGGCCAATCAGCCCCAGCATTTT
cdr3_length: 14
v_call: TRBV24-1
clone_size: NA
j_call: TRBJ1-5
d_call: NA

cdr3_aa: CASSELLAGGLANLYEQYF
cdr3_nt: TGTGCCAGCAGTGAATTACTAGCGGGGGGGCTAGCTAATCTTTACGAGCAGTACTTC
cdr3_length: 19
v_call: TRBV6-1
clone_size: NA
j_call: TRBJ2-7
d_call: TRBD2

cdr3_aa: CSAERDEQFF
cdr3_nt: TGCAGTGCCGAGAGGGATGAGCAGTTCTTC
cdr3_length: 10
v_call: TRBV20-1
clone_size: NA
j_call: TRBJ2-1
d_call: NA

cdr3_aa: CASSLMLRSNYGYTF
cdr3_nt: TGCGCCAGCAGCTTGATGCTCAGATCTAACTATGGCTACACCTTC
cdr3_length: 15
v_call: TRBV5-1
clone_size: NA
j_call: TRBJ1-2
d_call: NA

cdr3_aa: CASSARQGPNEQFF
cdr3_nt: TGTGCCAGCAGTGCAAGACAGGGACCCAATGAGCAGTTCTTC
cdr3_length: 14
v_call: TRBV6-4
clone_size: NA
j_call: TRBJ2-1
d_call: TRBD1

cdr3_aa: CSASDRVTDTQYF
cdr3_nt: TGCAGTGCTAGTGACAGGGTGACAGATACGCAGTATTTT
cdr3_length: 13
v_call: TRBV20-1
clone_size: NA
j_call: TRBJ2-3
d_call: TRBD1

cdr3_aa: CASSEGADNQPQHF
cdr3_nt: TGTGCCAGCAGCGAGGGGGCAGACAATCAGCCCCAGCATTTT
cdr3_length: 14
v_call: TRBV11-1
clone_size: few
j_call: TRBJ1-5
d_call: TRBD1

cdr3_aa: CASSYSPRGNQPQHF
cdr3_nt: TGTGCCAGCAGTTACTCGCCCAGGGGCAATCAGCCCCAGCATTTT
cdr3_length: 15
v_call: TRBV6-5
clone_size: NA
j_call: TRBJ1-5
d_call: NA

cdr3_aa: CASSVSGWGSPLHF
cdr3_nt: TGTGCCAGCAGCGTATCAGGGTGGGGGTCACCCCTCCACTTT
cdr3_length: 14
v_call: TRBV9
clone_size: NA
j_call: TRBJ1-6
d_call: NA

cdr3_aa: CASTNQGNTGELFF
cdr3_nt: TGTGCCAGTACAAATCAGGGGAACACCGGGGAGCTGTTTTTT
cdr3_length: 14
v_call: TRBV6-5
clone_size: NA
j_call: TRBJ2-2
d_call: NA

cdr3_aa: CASSPGSGGDTEAFF
cdr3_nt: TGTGCCAGCTCACCAGGGTCCGGGGGTGACACTGAAGCTTTCTTT
cdr3_length: 15
v_call: TRBV18
clone_size: NA
j_call: TRBJ1-1
d_call: NA

cdr3_aa: CASSYSAGFYGYTF
cdr3_nt: TGTGCCAGCAGTTACTCGGCAGGGTTCTATGGCTACACCTTC
cdr3_length: 14
v_call: TRBV6-5
clone_size: NA
j_call: TRBJ1-2
d_call: NA

cdr3_aa: CASSLLGQIYGYTF
cdr3_nt: TGTGCCAGCAGCTTATTAGGACAAATCTATGGCTACACCTTC
cdr3_length: 14
v_call: TRBV7-2
clone_size: NA
j_call: TRBJ1-2
d_call: NA

cdr3_aa: CASSTGTGYPYEQYF
cdr3_nt: TGTGCCAGCAGTACAGGGACAGGGTACCCCTACGAGCAGTACTTC
cdr3_length: 15
v_call: TRBV6-5
clone_size: NA
j_call: TRBJ2-7
d_call: TRBD1

cdr3_aa: CASSPGEGGQPQHF
cdr3_nt: TGTGCCAGCTCACCAGGGGAGGGCGGTCAGCCCCAGCATTTT
cdr3_length: 14
v_call: TRBV18
clone_size: once
j_call: TRBJ1-5
d_call: NA

cdr3_aa: CASTYWGQASYEQYF
cdr3_nt: TGTGCCAGCACCTACTGGGGACAGGCCTCCTACGAGCAGTACTTC
cdr3_length: 15
v_call: TRBV6-5
clone_size: NA
j_call: TRBJ2-7
d_call: TRBD1

cdr3_aa: CATSDTNRGRTEAFF
cdr3_nt: TGTGCCACCAGTGACACTAACAGGGGGAGGACTGAAGCTTTCTTT
cdr3_length: 15
v_call: TRBV24-1
clone_size: NA
j_call: TRBJ1-1
d_call: TRBD1

cdr3_aa: CASSPQGSNTGELFF
cdr3_nt: TGTGCCAGCTCACCACAGGGATCCAACACCGGGGAGCTGTTTTTT
cdr3_length: 15
v_call: TRBV18
clone_size: NA
j_call: TRBJ2-2
d_call: NA

cdr3_aa: CASSYSRTHQPQHF
cdr3_nt: TGTGCCAGCAGTTACTCGAGAACACACCAGCCCCAGCATTTT
cdr3_length: 14
v_call: TRBV6-2/TRBV6-3
clone_size: NA
j_call: TRBJ1-5
d_call: NA

cdr3_aa: CASSGMRSNTGELFF
cdr3_nt: TGTGCCAGCAGTGGGATGCGCTCGAACACCGGGGAGCTGTTTTTT
cdr3_length: 15
v_call: TRBV6-6
clone_size: NA
j_call: TRBJ2-2
d_call: NA

cdr3_aa: CASSQGTLGGSPLHF
cdr3_nt: TGTGCCAGCAGCCAAGGGACGCTGGGCGGGTCACCCCTCCACTTT
cdr3_length: 15
v_call: TRBV4-2
clone_size: few
j_call: TRBJ1-6
d_call: NA

cdr3_aa: CASSRDRDEQFF
cdr3_nt: TGTGCCAGCAGCCGCGACAGGGATGAGCAGTTCTTC
cdr3_length: 12
v_call: TRBV6-2/TRBV6-3
clone_size: NA
j_call: TRBJ2-1
d_call: TRBD1

cdr3_aa: CASSLVGATKETQYF
cdr3_nt: TGTGCCAGCAGCTTGGTCGGGGCCACTAAAGAGACCCAGTACTTC
cdr3_length: 15
v_call: TRBV5-4
clone_size: NA
j_call: TRBJ2-5
d_call: NA

cdr3_aa: CASSPGRGGNYGYTF
cdr3_nt: TGTGCCAGCAGTCCCGGACGGGGGGGGAACTATGGCTACACCTTC
cdr3_length: 15
v_call: TRBV6-5
clone_size: NA
j_call: TRBJ1-2
d_call: NA

cdr3_aa: CASSRDMWGGAEDTQYF
cdr3_nt: TGTGCCAGCAGCCGAGACATGTGGGGGGGGGCGGAAGATACGCAGTATTTT
cdr3_length: 17
v_call: TRBV4-2
clone_size: NA
j_call: TRBJ2-3
d_call: NA

cdr3_aa: CASSPAGVNTEAFF
cdr3_nt: TGTGCCAGCTCACCAGCCGGGGTGAACACTGAAGCTTTCTTT
cdr3_length: 14
v_call: TRBV18
clone_size: once
j_call: TRBJ1-1
d_call: NA

cdr3_aa: CASSRGGAQPQHF
cdr3_nt: TGTGCCAGCAGCCGAGGGGGTGCTCAGCCCCAGCATTTT
cdr3_length: 13
v_call: TRBV14
clone_size: NA
j_call: TRBJ1-5
d_call: NA

cdr3_aa: CASSHGHTGELFF
cdr3_nt: TGCGCCAGCAGCCACGGACACACCGGGGAGCTGTTTTTT
cdr3_length: 13
v_call: TRBV5-1
clone_size: NA
j_call: TRBJ2-2
d_call: NA

cdr3_aa: CASSQFLAGEQFF
cdr3_nt: TGTGCCAGCAGCCAATTCCTAGCAGGCGAGCAGTTCTTC
cdr3_length: 13
v_call: TRBV3-1/TRBV3-2
clone_size: NA
j_call: TRBJ2-1
d_call: NA

cdr3_aa: CASSMLTKAKNIQYF
cdr3_nt: TGTGCCAGCAGCATGCTAACTAAAGCCAAAAACATTCAGTACTTC
cdr3_length: 15
v_call: TRBV21-1
clone_size: NA
j_call: TRBJ2-4
d_call: NA

cdr3_aa: CASRVGQIRHNSPLHF
cdr3_nt: TGTGCCAGCAGGGTGGGACAGATCAGGCATAATTCACCCCTCCACTTT
cdr3_length: 16
v_call: TRBV28
clone_size: NA
j_call: TRBJ1-6
d_call: TRBD1